This is a list of T cell receptor beta chains from one sample in a study of regulatory T cells in long-lasting Graves disease. TCRdb re-derived calls from the multiplex PCR reads in MiXCR, one entry per CDR3 protein. This table has fewer than 450,000 distinct CDR3 sequences, roughly 20% appearing once. The material sequenced was peripheral blood mononuclear cells (PBMCs), taken when the disease was refractory, from a patient treated with antithyroid drugs. The receptors here all came from a female donor with Graves disease. CDR3s include the opening cysteine and the closing phenylalanine or tryptophan. D genes are given only for firm matches. Size is omitted from some rows. Given values are once, few, many or a class for expanded clones.

j_gene	d_gene	abundance	v_gene	CDR3nt	CDR3aa
TRBJ2-7	-	-	TRBV10-2	TGCGCCAGCCTCTCGAGCGATGGGACCTACGAGCAGTACTTC	CASLSSDGTYEQYF
TRBJ2-7	-	many	TRBV7-2	TGTGCCAGCAGCTCGGCCCCATTGGGCGGGGAGCAGTACTTC	CASSSAPLGGEQYF
TRBJ2-7	TRBD2	-	TRBV25-1	TGTGCCAGCAGTGGAGGTGGCGGGAGAGGCTCCTACGAGCAGTACTTC	CASSGGGGRGSYEQYF
TRBJ1-1	-	many	TRBV12-3/TRBV12-4	TGTGCCAGCAGTTTAGGGGGGGGGAACACTGAAGCTTTCTTT	CASSLGGGNTEAFF
TRBJ2-7	-	few	TRBV6-1	TGTGCCAGCCATAACACCGCCGACAGATCCTACGAGCAGTACTTC	CASHNTADRSYEQYF
TRBJ2-5	TRBD2	many	TRBV27	TGTGCCAGCAGCCCGTCCCGAGCGGGGGGGCCAGAGACCCAGTACTTC	CASSPSRAGGPETQYF
TRBJ1-1	-	-	TRBV29-1	TGCAGCGTTAATCTGAACCAAAACACTGAAGCTTTCTTT	CSVNLNQNTEAFF
TRBJ1-6	-	few	TRBV4-3	TGCGCCAGCAGCCCAGATATAACGGACGTTTCACCCCTCCACTTT	CASSPDITDVSPLHF
TRBJ2-7	-	few	TRBV20-1	TGCAGTGCTAGAGATCTGACAGGCGCGCCCTCACTAGCGATCTACGAGCAGTACTTC	CSARDLTGAPSLAIYEQYF
TRBJ2-7	TRBD1	many	TRBV20-1	TGCAGTGCTAGGGCAGGGGGTTCCTACGAGCAGTACTTC	CSARAGGSYEQYF
TRBJ2-7	-	-	TRBV28	TGTGCCAGCAGTTTATCCCTCGTTTCCTCCTACGGGCAGTACTTC	CASSLSLVSSYGQYF
TRBJ1-2	-	-	TRBV12-3/TRBV12-4	TGTGCCAGCAGTTTAAGGGGATTTTATGGCTACACCTTC	CASSLRGFYGYTF
TRBJ2-5	-	-	TRBV4-1	TGCGCCAGCAGCCAAGTTTTTAGTGGTAACCTCCCTCAAGAGACCCAGTACTTC	CASSQVFSGNLPQETQYF
TRBJ1-2	TRBD1	few	TRBV10-3	TGTGCCATCAGCCCAGGGGACAGGGTGGCCTATGGCTACACCTTC	CAISPGDRVAYGYTF
TRBJ2-7	TRBD2	many	TRBV11-2	TGTGCCAGCAGCCAGACTAGCGGGAGCGTTTTGGGGCACGAGCAGTACTTC	CASSQTSGSVLGHEQYF
TRBJ1-1	-	-	TRBV6-1	TGTGCCAGCAGTCTCCAGGGTAAAACTGAAGCTTTCTTT	CASSLQGKTEAFF
TRBJ2-7	-	few	TRBV18	TGTGCCAGCTCACCCGCGCGGACCTTGTCCTACGAGCAGTACTTC	CASSPARTLSYEQYF
TRBJ1-5	-	many	TRBV15	TGTGCCACCAGCAGTGAGGCTCGGGGCAATCAGCCCCAGCATTTT	CATSSEARGNQPQHF
TRBJ1-5	TRBD1	many	TRBV12-3/TRBV12-4	TGTGCCAGCACCGAGGGACAGGGGGCGTACCAGCCCCAGCATTTT	CASTEGQGAYQPQHF
TRBJ1-1	-	many	TRBV7-2	TGTGCCAGCAGCTTCAGCACTGAAGCTTTCTTT	CASSFSTEAFF
TRBJ1-5	-	few	TRBV20-1	TGCAGTGCCTCTTTAGGGACCGGCGGTCAGCCCCAGCATTTT	CSASLGTGGQPQHF
TRBJ2-7	-	-	TRBV5-6	TGTGCCAGCGCAAGAACCGAATGGGATTACGAGCAGTACTTC	CASARTEWDYEQYF
TRBJ2-7	TRBD2	many	TRBV28	TGTGCCAGCAGTCTCCGGACTAGCGGGAACTTGTACGAGCAGTACTTC	CASSLRTSGNLYEQYF
TRBJ1-1	TRBD1	few	TRBV5-6	TGTGCCAGCAGCTTGGTTGGACCGGGACAGATCAGGTATGAAGCTTTCTTT	CASSLVGPGQIRYEAFF
TRBJ1-2	-	-	TRBV5-1	TGCGCCAGCAGCTTATACAATCTCGTAGGGAAGTATGGCTACACCTTC	CASSLYNLVGKYGYTF
TRBJ2-2	TRBD1	few	TRBV6-1	TGTGCCAGCAGACAGGGGGCGACCGGGGAGCTGTTTTTT	CASRQGATGELFF
TRBJ2-2	-	-	TRBV6-2/TRBV6-3	TGTGCCAGCAGTTGGGGAAGCATAAACACCGGGGAGCTGTTTTTT	CASSWGSINTGELFF
TRBJ1-1	-	few	TRBV25-1	TGTGCCAGCAGTGAATACTTGCAGACCGAAGCTTTCTTT	CASSEYLQTEAFF
TRBJ1-1	-	many	TRBV18	TGTGCCAGCTCGGTGACGCCCCAAAACACTGAAGCTTTCTTT	CASSVTPQNTEAFF
TRBJ2-1	TRBD2	many	TRBV6-1	TGTGCCAGCAGCGAAGTGGCTAGCGGGAGCAATGAGCAGTTCTTC	CASSEVASGSNEQFF
TRBJ2-7	-	few	TRBV5-4	TGTGCCAGCAGTTGGGGTGGGGGGACCGAGCAGTACTTC	CASSWGGGTEQYF
TRBJ1-5	-	many	TRBV12-3/TRBV12-4	TGTGCCAGCAGTTTTTCAGGGTTCGGCCAGCCCCAGCATTTT	CASSFSGFGQPQHF
TRBJ1-1	-	few	TRBV18	TGTGCCAGCTCACCAGGAACGGATAGGGGCACTGAAGCTTTCTTT	CASSPGTDRGTEAFF
TRBJ2-5	-	many	TRBV6-1	TGTGCCAGCAGGCCCCGCGGGGGCGGGGAGACCCAGTACTTC	CASRPRGGGETQYF
TRBJ1-5	-	few	TRBV12-3/TRBV12-4	TGTGCCAGCAGTTTAAGTGACGGAAATCAGCCCCAGCATTTT	CASSLSDGNQPQHF
TRBJ1-1	-	many	TRBV5-5	TGTGCCAGCAGCTTGGCCGGGCAGACGAACACTGAAGCTTTCTTT	CASSLAGQTNTEAFF
TRBJ2-7	-	many	TRBV12-3/TRBV12-4	TGTGCCAGCAGTTTCGCTGGCGAGCAGTACTTC	CASSFAGEQYF
TRBJ2-5	TRBD1	many	TRBV27	TGTGCCAGCAGTGAGGGGACAGGGCTAGCGACCCAGTACTTC	CASSEGTGLATQYF
TRBJ2-7	-	few	TRBV30	TGTGCCTGGAGTTGGGCAGGGATTGACTACGAGCAGTACTTC	CAWSWAGIDYEQYF
TRBJ1-1	TRBD1	few	TRBV6-2/TRBV6-3	TGTGCCAGCAGTCCTGGACAGGGCCAGCCGAGGGACACTGAAGCTTTCTTT	CASSPGQGQPRDTEAFF
TRBJ2-5	TRBD1	many	TRBV12-3/TRBV12-4	TGTGCCAGCAGTGAGTTGGGGACAGGACCTCAAGAGACCCAGTACTTC	CASSELGTGPQETQYF
TRBJ2-7	TRBD2	many	TRBV20-1	TGCAGTGCCAGGACTAGCGGACAACTTAGGTACGAGCAGTACTTC	CSARTSGQLRYEQYF
TRBJ2-2	TRBD1	-	TRBV6-1	TGTGCCAGCACCCAGGGACAGATGAACACTGGGGAGCTGTTTTTT	CASTQGQMNTGELFF
TRBJ2-7	TRBD2	many	TRBV2	TGTGCCAGCGGTGCTAGCGGGGTAGGGAACTACGAGCAGTACTTC	CASGASGVGNYEQYF
TRBJ1-2	-	few	TRBV19	TGTGCCAGTAATAAGATAGACAGACCATACTATGGCTACACCTTC	CASNKIDRPYYGYTF
TRBJ2-4	-	many	TRBV5-1	TGCGCCAGCAAGGCCTTTCCGGCCAAAAACATTCAGTACTTC	CASKAFPAKNIQYF
TRBJ2-1	TRBD2	-	TRBV12-3/TRBV12-4	TGTGCCGGCAGTCTAGGGACTAGCGGTGGGAGGGGTGAGCAGTTCTTC	CAGSLGTSGGRGEQFF
TRBJ2-5	-	few	TRBV2	TGTGCCAGCAGCTTGGGGGGGGGCCAAGGTCCAATCCTCCAAGAGACCCAGTACTTC	CASSLGGGQGPILQETQYF
TRBJ1-3	-	-	TRBV3-1	TGTGCCAGCAGCCAAGATTGGACCAACACCATATATTTT	CASSQDWTNTIYF
TRBJ1-4	TRBD1	many	TRBV6-1	TGTGCCAGCATCAGAGGGGGCGCGAGTAATGAAAAACTGTTTTTT	CASIRGGASNEKLFF
TRBJ1-1	-	-	TRBV6-2/TRBV6-3	TGTGCCAGCAGTTACCTACCAGGGGTTGGGACTGAAGCTTTCTTT	CASSYLPGVGTEAFF
TRBJ2-2	-	few	TRBV28	TGTGCCAGCAAGGTGGCCGGGGAGCTGTTTTTT	CASKVAGELFF
TRBJ1-1	-	many	TRBV12-3/TRBV12-4	TGTGCCAGCAGTTTGTCGGCGGGGGGTCCCCTCTCAGCTTTCTTT	CASSLSAGGPLSAFF
TRBJ2-2	TRBD1	few	TRBV5-1	TGCGCCAGCCAAACCGGGGGACAGGCCGTCACCGGGGAGCTGTTTTTT	CASQTGGQAVTGELFF
TRBJ2-2	TRBD1	-	TRBV7-9	TGTGCCAGCAGCTTACAGGGGGCGCAGGAGCTGTTTTTT	CASSLQGAQELFF
TRBJ1-4	-	-	TRBV2	TGTGCCAGCAGCTCAGTCAGGGGCGGGCGAGAAAAACTGTTTTTT	CASSSVRGGREKLFF
TRBJ1-1	-	many	TRBV29-1	TGCAGCGTCGCAATAGGGGTTAACACTGAAGCTTTCTTT	CSVAIGVNTEAFF